Presented here are 5 T cell receptor beta chains from one specimen sequenced in a study of T-cell reconstitution after alpha-beta-depleted transplantation in children. Unique molecular identifiers tagged the TCRbeta library. Each CDR3 protein gets one entry after TCRdb re-called the PCR reads with MiXCR. The sample yields some 640,000 distinct CDR3 sequences, approximately 16% seen once. Sequencing used PBMCs from the stem cell graft donor, obtained from the stem cell graft. Source of these receptors: a human donor who donated a stem cell graft to a child with acute myeloid leukemia.

This clonotype was seen ten or more times. The chain links TRBV20-1 to TRBJ1-6; D is undetermined. V was trimmed by 0 bases and J by 2 bases, leaving 11 bases between them. Germline assignment: CDR1 DFQATT and CDR2 SNEGSKA (reference sequence). The CDR3 has 16 amino acids. In DNA, the CDR3 is TGCAGTGCTAGAGATTGGGAACTCCCCTATAATTCACCCCTCCACTTT. Translated, it gives CSARDWELPYNSPLHF.

The chain couples TRBV20-1 to TRBJ2-3; 10 bases are a match to TRBD1. J was trimmed by 10 bases and V by 6 bases; bases with no gene match: 10. CDR1 is DFQATT, CDR2 SNEGSKA, per germline (reference sequence). CDR3 length equals 13 residues. The CDR3 reads CSADGQGDLSQYF. In DNA form, the CDR3 reads TGCAGTGCGGACGGACAGGGGGATCTGTCGCAGTATTTT.

This sequence joins TRBV21-1 and TRBJ2-1; the DNA was not used to check the table's D call, TRBD2. TRBV21-1 is a pseudogene segment. The length of the CDR3 is 17 residues. As DNA, the CDR3 is TGTGCCAGCAGCAAAGATATGGAGGGAGGGCCGCGGAATGAGCAGTTCTTC. This sequence encodes CASSKDMEGGPRNEQFF.

This clonotype has at least ten counts. The chain uses TRBV5-1 and TRBJ2-3; TRBD2 matches 8 bases. Germline loops: CDR1 SGHRS, CDR2 YFSETQ. The CDR3 is made up of 13 amino acids. J was trimmed by 4 bases and V by 4 bases; bases with no gene match: 2. The CDR3 is CASSPGGSDTQYF. CDR3 nucleotides: TGCGCCAGCAGCCCGGGGGGGTCAGATACGCAGTATTTT.

This clonotype came up many times. The gene calls are TRBV29-1 and TRBJ2-7, with no clear D. The CDR3 has 15 residues. V was cut by 1 base and J by 1 base, with 14 bases left in between. Germline V gives CDR1 SQVTM, CDR2 ANQGSEA. The CDR3 spells CSVEGTRSGSYEQYF. CDR3 sequence (DNA): TGCAGCGTTGAAGGAACGCGATCAGGATCCTACGAGCAGTACTTC.